This TCR beta chain was sequenced during a study of cytomegalovirus exposure and HLA in healthy donors. The germline V gene has CDR1 SGHDT and CDR2 YYEEEE. The V gene lost 4 bases and the J gene lost 1 base, with 5 bases spanning the gap. CDR3 length: 13 residues. Primers: 60 Vbeta forward and 13 Jbeta reverse. Some clones are missing from TCRdb's copy, which holds only in-frame ones; the method was immunoSEQ multiplex PCR. Of just over 150,000 clones listed, around 84% are singletons. The chain has TRBV5-6 and TRBJ2-2; D is ambiguous. The receptor was derived from a man aged 18 to 29 in good health and CMV-seropositive. The sequencing sample was made of PBMCs. As DNA, the CDR3 is TGTGCCAGCAGCATACAGAACACCGGGGAGCTGTTTTTT. This gives the protein CASSIQNTGELFF.